This TCR beta chain was recovered during a study of T cell responses to AZD1222 COVID-19 vaccine. Study-wide results and caveats: Repertoires were sampled only after the peak T cell response. Females made up more of the donors, who were largely white British, and clonal diversity may have come out too low.

From germline, CDR1 is KGHDR and CDR2 SFDVKD. With V trimmed by 3 bases and J by 5 bases, 11 bases remained unmatched. This CDR3 spans 16 amino acids. This table comes from immunoSEQ multiplex PCR, and its TCRdb copy is limited to in-frame clones, with some not included. This sample has roughly 120,000 clones, with 90% to 95% found just once. Worth noting for this clone: Antigen unknown.

The clonotype originates from an adult in good health. Sample: peripheral blood, taken on day 0 of AZD1222 vaccination. The V and J genes are TRBV24-1 and TRBJ2-5, with 7 bases matching TRBD2. The CDR3 loop is CATSDPSGEDRETQYF. The CDR3 DNA follows: TGTGCCACCAGTGATCCTAGCGGAGAGGATCGGGAGACCCAGTACTTC.